This T cell receptor (beta chain) was sequenced in a study of OX40 agonist ivuxolimab in advanced cancers. At the level of the whole study: Ivuxolimab was an agonistic, fully human IgG2 monoclonal antibody directed against OX40 (CD134), a costimulatory receptor. Three dose-escalation patients achieved partial responses, one with hepatocellular carcinoma and two with cutaneous melanoma. Peripheral TCRbeta sequencing aimed to test whether ivuxolimab altered TCR sequence diversity and caused clonal T-cell expansion. Prior anti-PD-1, anti-PD-L1 or anti-CTLA-4 therapy was permitted, and 35% to 40% of dose-escalation patients had received checkpoint inhibitors. The dose-escalation cohort was about 87% male with a mean age of about 58 years, ranging from roughly 23 to 85. Intravenous ivuxolimab was administered to patients every 2 weeks at six dose levels: 0.01, 0.1, 0.3, 1.5, 3 and 10 mg/kg. The monotherapy dose-escalation portion (N ≈ 52 patients) of the phase I ivuxolimab trial is reported in the paper. Among the roughly 50 dose-escalation patients, about 20 had hepatocellular carcinoma, 15 or so melanoma, 9 renal cell carcinoma and 9 head and neck cancer. Study-wide findings and limitations: Partial responders in the 0.1-3.0 mg/kg groups had among the lowest normalized peripheral clonal expansion, especially among CD8+ T cells. Low levels of normalized T-cell clonal expansion were also seen in some nonresponding patients. Antigen specificity was not determined for the clonally expanded peripheral T cells. At doses of 0.1 to 3.0 mg/kg, clonal expansion of both CD4+ and CD8+ T cells in blood was seen between baseline and week 6. After ivuxolimab, expanded clones were on average more numerous among CD8+ T cells than among CD4+ T cells.

This clone was observed once. Its antigen remains undetermined. The record has no base qualities; no much larger clone is one base away. The trial excluded patients who had a history of autoimmune disease or were on systemic immunosuppression. Peripheral blood for TCR sequencing was collected from all dose cohorts at baseline, on cycle 4 day 1, and on cycle 7 day 1. Samples were obtained from an open-label, multicenter, first-in-human phase I dose-escalation trial of ivuxolimab. Adults with locally advanced or metastatic head and neck squamous cell, hepatocellular, melanoma or renal cell carcinoma were enrolled in the trial. Before TCR sequencing, CD4+ T cells and CD8+ T cells were sorted from peripheral blood as separate populations. For sequencing of the TCRbeta CDR3 region, genomic DNA was extracted from the sorted cells. The immunoSEQ Assay was used for sequencing of TCRbeta CDR3 regions. This immuneACCESS table, as held by TCRdb, lists in-frame sequences with V and J called but not all clones. Of the missing ones, under half trace to an unresolved V gene in checked studies; the others have no known cause. The sample contains around 67,000 clones, approximately 80% of them found a single time. The ten largest clones represent approximately 0.7% of the sample.

CDR1 and CDR2 are read off the germline V gene as SGHRS and YFSETQ. Deletion took 1 base off V and 4 bases off J, with a span of 13 bases between the germline ends. Taken from cysteine to phenylalanine, the CDR3 has 15 residues. Only the CDR3 part of the read is kept: 45 bases, read in frame from the first base. This TCR derives from an adult with an advanced solid tumor such as melanoma, head and neck, liver or kidney cancer. The sample here was CD4+ or CD8+ T cells sorted from blood, taken in a trial of the OX40 agonist ivuxolimab. This sequence uses TRBV5-1 and TRBJ2-3, and possibly TRBD1, on 5 matching bases. The CDR3 amino acid sequence is: CASSLTGDRADTQYF. The DNA sequence is TGCGCCAGCAGCTTGACAGGAGATAGAGCAGATACGCAGTATTTT.